The table lists the clone carrying this TCR beta chain with a count of one. The sample comes from a study of cytomegalovirus exposure and HLA in healthy donors. A multiplex PCR was run with 60 Vbeta primers and 13 Jbeta primers. Data came from immunoSEQ multiplex PCR; TCRdb stores just in-frame clones and leaves some out. The sample holds approximately 83,000 clones, 80% seen once. The V segment lost 0 bases and the J segment 4 bases; nucleotides outside the gene matches: 11. CDR3 size: 17 residues. Germline V gene data show CDR1 as SGHRS and CDR2 as YFSETQ. Sequenced input: PBMCs. This chain links TRBV5-1 with TRBJ2-5; 8 bases are shared with TRBD1. The receptor's source is a man between 18 and 29 years old in good health and CMV-seronegative. CDR3: CASSLAPRGRGTETQYF. The CDR3 DNA reads as TGCGCCAGCAGCTTGGCCCCCAGGGGGCGCGGGACAGAGACCCAGTACTTC.